The clone carrying this TCR beta chain was counted a few times. The antigen is undetermined. 5'RACE template switching added a universal primer site and UMIs to TCR cDNA. TCRdb re-called the 5' RACE reads through MiXCR, storing one row per CDR3 protein. The sample consists of around 310,000 distinct CDR3 sequences, roughly 4% of them appearing once. This record belongs to a study of T cells after yellow fever vaccination. Study context: Any fraction with a low cell number was prepared using SMART-Seq v4 Ultra Low Input.

The CDR3 is 12 residues long. CDR1 is DFQATT and CDR2 is SNEGSKA in the germline V gene (reference sequence). V shed 0 bases and J shed 4 bases, with 3 bases lying between them. The study, taken as a whole, reports: Post-booster reappearance was seen for most primary-vaccination clones (just under 97% CD4, around 88% CD8). Contamination of FACS-sorted repertoires by abundant clonotypes from the bulk population could occur.

The chain joins TRBV20-1 to TRBJ2-2; D not certain. This specimen was PBMCs, taken 5 days after the yellow fever booster vaccination. The TCR originated in a man between 18 and 35 years old who received the YFV17D yellow fever vaccine. CDR3 sequence reads: CSAREGTGELFF. Written as DNA, the CDR3 is TGCAGTGCTAGAGAGGGCACCGGGGAGCTGTTTTTT.